This paragraph reports one T cell receptor beta chain. V shed 4 bases and J 7 bases; nucleotides not matched to a gene: 3. The CDR3 extends over 14 amino acids. Germline V gives CDR1 KGHSH, CDR2 LQKENI. This sample stems from a study of blood T cell repertoires in COVID-19. The repertoire was sequenced with immunoSEQ multiplex PCR; TCRdb's copy has only in-frame clones and lacks some. The sample lists fewer than 350,000 clones, approximately 90% occurring once. The sequenced sample consisted of PBMCs or T cells enriched from blood (not recorded which). J is TRBJ2-1 and V is TRBV18, with 11 nucleotides matching TRBD2. The clonotype was recovered from a woman aged 40-49 years with acute COVID-19. CDR3 coding DNA: TGTGCCAGCTCACTTACTAGCGGGGGTAATGAGCAGTTCTTC. Its translation: CASSLTSGGNEQFF.